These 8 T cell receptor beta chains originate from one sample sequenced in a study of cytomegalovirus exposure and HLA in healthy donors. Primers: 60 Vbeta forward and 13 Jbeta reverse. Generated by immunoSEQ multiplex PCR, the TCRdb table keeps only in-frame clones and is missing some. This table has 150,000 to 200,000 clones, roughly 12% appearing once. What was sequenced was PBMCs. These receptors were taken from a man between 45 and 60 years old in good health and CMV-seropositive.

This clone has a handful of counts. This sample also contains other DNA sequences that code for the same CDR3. The CDR3 protein is CASSLDRGYGYTF. The CDR3 DNA follows: TGCGCCAGCAGCTTGGACAGGGGATATGGCTACACCTTC. The gene calls are TRBV5-1 and TRBJ1-2, with 7 bases identical to TRBD1. The CDR3 is 13 residues long. Looked up from germline, CDR1 is SGHRS and CDR2 is YFSETQ. The V and J ends lost 0 bases and 5 bases, in that order; junction bases with no gene match: 1.

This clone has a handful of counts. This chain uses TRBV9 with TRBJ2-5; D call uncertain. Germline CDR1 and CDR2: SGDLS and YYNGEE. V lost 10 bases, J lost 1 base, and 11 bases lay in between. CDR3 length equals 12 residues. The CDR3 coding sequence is TGTGCCCCAGTGGCGGTCCAAGAGACCCAGTACTTC. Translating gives CAPVAVQETQYF.

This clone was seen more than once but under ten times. CDR3 sequence: CASSLLFADTQYF. In DNA, the CDR3 is TGTGCCAGCAGCTTGCTGTTCGCAGATACGCAGTATTTT. The chain uses TRBV5-6 and TRBJ2-3; D unclear. With 1 base removed from V and 4 bases from J, the gap between germline ends came to 7 bases. Germline V lookup: CDR1 SGHDT, CDR2 YYEEEE. The CDR3 consists of 13 residues.

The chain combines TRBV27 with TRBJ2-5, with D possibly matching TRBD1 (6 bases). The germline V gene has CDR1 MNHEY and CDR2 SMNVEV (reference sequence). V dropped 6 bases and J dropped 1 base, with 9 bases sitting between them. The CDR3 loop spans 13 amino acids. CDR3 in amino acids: CASSKDSQETQYF. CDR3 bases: TGTGCCAGCAGCAAGGACAGCCAAGAGACCCAGTACTTC.

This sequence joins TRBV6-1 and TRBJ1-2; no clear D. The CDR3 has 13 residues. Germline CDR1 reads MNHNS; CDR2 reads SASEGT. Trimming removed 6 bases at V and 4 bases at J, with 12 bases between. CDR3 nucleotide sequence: TGTGCCAGCAGGGAGTCAGCGCGCTATGGCTACACCTTC. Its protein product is CASRESARYGYTF.

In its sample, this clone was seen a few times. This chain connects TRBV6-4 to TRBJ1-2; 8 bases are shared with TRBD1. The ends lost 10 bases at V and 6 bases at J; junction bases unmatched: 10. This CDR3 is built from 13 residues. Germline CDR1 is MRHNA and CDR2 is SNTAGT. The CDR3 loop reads CANRTRGLHGYTF. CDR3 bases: TGTGCCAACCGAACCAGGGGGCTTCATGGCTACACCTTC.

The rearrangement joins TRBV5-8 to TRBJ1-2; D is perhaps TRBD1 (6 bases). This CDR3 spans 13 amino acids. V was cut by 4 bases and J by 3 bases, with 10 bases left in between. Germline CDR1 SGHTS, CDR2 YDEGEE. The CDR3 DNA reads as TGTGCCAGCAGCGAGGACAGTGACTATGGCTACACCTTC. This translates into CASSEDSDYGYTF.

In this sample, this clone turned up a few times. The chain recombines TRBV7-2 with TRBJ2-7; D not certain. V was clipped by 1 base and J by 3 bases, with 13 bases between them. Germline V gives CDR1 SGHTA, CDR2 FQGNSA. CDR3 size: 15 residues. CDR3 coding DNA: TGTGCCAGCAGCTTAGGGTCGGGTTTTGGCTACGAGCAGTACTTC. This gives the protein CASSLGSGFGYEQYF.